Listed here are 13 T cell receptor beta chains from one sample, sequenced in a study of blood T cell repertoires in COVID-19. This table comes from immunoSEQ multiplex PCR, and its TCRdb copy is limited to in-frame clones, with some not included. The repertoire holds roughly 300,000 clones, with 65% to 90% as singletons. The sequencing input was peripheral blood. The origin of the receptors is a woman aged 55-75 years with active or convalescent COVID-19.

This chain links TRBV7-3 with TRBJ2-3, with 10 bases that match TRBD2. This CDR3 is 15 amino acids long. CDR1 is SGHTA and CDR2 is FQGTGA in the germline V gene. J lost 6 bases, V lost 6 bases, and 9 bases had no gene match. The CDR3, as DNA: TGTGCCAGCAGTCTCTCCGGTAGCGGGGGGGATACGCAGTATTTT. Residues: CASSLSGSGGDTQYF.

J is TRBJ1-2 and V is TRBV6-5; tentative D call: TRBD1 (6 bases). CDR1 MNHEY and CDR2 SVGAGI come from the germline V gene. Between the trimmed V and J ends, which lost 5 bases and 2 bases, there was a span of 9 bases. CDR3 length: 13 amino acids. CDR3: CASSPDRNYGYTF. The CDR3 nucleotides read TGTGCCAGCAGTCCGGACAGAAACTATGGCTACACCTTC.

The V call is TRBV11-2, the J call TRBJ1-1, with D perhaps TRBD1 (6 bases). Trimming shortened V by 7 bases and J by 4 bases, and 19 bases separated the two germline ends. The CDR3 consists of 15 residues. Germline V gives CDR1 SGHAT, CDR2 FQNNGV. CDR3 protein: CASTFLQGKGTEAFF. The CDR3 DNA is TGTGCCAGCACCTTTTTACAGGGTAAGGGCACTGAAGCTTTCTTT.

The chain employs TRBV5-6 and TRBJ1-1; 10 bases match TRBD1. Germline V lookup: CDR1 SGHDT, CDR2 YYEEEE. There are 17 residues in the CDR3. V lost 3 bases, J lost 1 base, and 9 bases stayed unmatched. Here the CDR3 DNA reads TGTGCCAGCAGCTGGGGGACAGGGGTATTGGGGAACACTGAAGCTTTCTTT. Protein: CASSWGTGVLGNTEAFF. Supplemented by reference TRBV5-6 and TRBJ1-1, the full variable domain reads DAGVTQSPTHLIKTRGQQVTLRCSPKSGHDTVSWYQQALGQGPQFIFQYYEEEERQRGNFPDRFSGHQFPNYSSELNVNALLLGDSALYLCASSWGTGVLGNTEAFFGQGTRLTVV.

The rearrangement uses TRBV9 and TRBJ1-6, with D unresolved. Trimming cost V 3 bases and J 0 bases, with 19 bases left between them. The CDR3 has 19 residues. CDR1 and CDR2 (germline): SGDLS, YYNGEE. The CDR3 here is CASSARAGLETSYNSPLHF. For the CDR3, the DNA is TGTGCCAGCAGCGCGAGGGCAGGTTTGGAGACCTCCTATAATTCACCCCTCCACTTT. The full variable domain, its missing parts supplied by reference TRBV9 and TRBJ1-6, is DSGVTQTPKHLITATGQRVTLRCSPRSGDLSVYWYQQSLDQGLQFLIQYYNGEERAKGNILERFSAQQFPDLHSELNLSSLELGDSALYFCASSARAGLETSYNSPLHFGNGTRLTVT.

V and J are TRBV6-1 and TRBJ1-4; 7 positions agree with TRBD1. Germline V gives CDR1 MNHNS, CDR2 SASEGT. Trimming cost V 2 bases and J 10 bases; bases outside gene matches: 10. CDR3 size: 15 residues. The CDR3 loop is CASSELTGSAGKLFF. CDR3 DNA sequence: TGTGCCAGCAGTGAATTGACAGGGTCCGCGGGAAAACTGTTTTTT.

The gene calls are TRBV18 and TRBJ1-3, with D possibly matching TRBD1 (6 bases). This CDR3 spans 16 amino acids. Germline values: CDR1 KGHSH, CDR2 LQKENI. The ends were cut back, 2 bases at V and 2 bases at J, with 13 bases in the middle. The CDR3 DNA is TGTGCCAGCTCACCAGCAAGTCAGGGGACTGGAAACACCATATATTTT. This encodes CASSPASQGTGNTIYF.

CDR3 protein: CASSHQTSGGWVDTQYF. Here the CDR3 DNA reads TGTGCCAGCAGCCACCAGACTAGCGGGGGCTGGGTGGATACGCAGTATTTT. V gene TRBV3-1 (or the pseudogene TRBV3-2) combines with J gene TRBJ2-3; 12 nucleotides agree with TRBD2. The CDR3 loop spans 17 amino acids. CDR1 is LGHDT, CDR2 YNNKEL, per germline (reference sequence). The junction had 10 bases not matched to a gene; V was cut back by 3 bases and J by 6 bases.

The chain uses TRBV3-1 (or the pseudogene TRBV3-2) and TRBJ1-1, with 8 bases that match TRBD1. The CDR3 runs to 13 residues. Germline V gene lookup returns CDR1 LGHDT and CDR2 YNNKEL (reference sequence). Trimming removed 2 bases from V and 6 bases from J; junction bases left unmatched: 2. The CDR3 DNA follows: TGTGCCAGCAGCCAACTCAGGGGGCCTGAAGCTTTCTTT. Protein sequence: CASSQLRGPEAFF.

This chain uses TRBV6-6 with TRBJ1-2; unclear D gene. The CDR3 consists of 14 residues. CDR1 is MNHNY and CDR2 is SVGAGI in the germline V gene (reference sequence). V was clipped by 0 bases and J by 2 bases, with 7 bases between them. The CDR3 region has the DNA TGTGCCAGCAGTTACTCGCGGAGGAACTATGGCTACACCTTC. This codes for CASSYSRRNYGYTF.

CDR3 bases: TGTGCCAGCAGCTTCGGGAACAATCAGCCCCAGCATTTT. Its protein is CASSFGNNQPQHF. The chain employs TRBV11-2 and TRBJ1-5; D gene uncertain. CDR1 and CDR2 from the germline V gene are SGHAT and FQNNGV. The CDR3 is 13 residues long. The V end lost 3 bases, the J end lost 3 bases, and 6 bases lay between the germline ends.

The V gene is TRBV30, the J gene TRBJ2-5; no clear D gene. Trimming took 3 bases from V and 9 from J, leaving 11 bases between them. This CDR3 has 11 residues. Germline CDR1 reads GTSNPN; CDR2 reads SVGIG (reference sequence). The CDR3 sequence: CAWSIQTPQYF. CDR3 coding DNA: TGTGCCTGGAGCATACAGACCCCCCAGTACTTC.

The rearrangement links TRBV11-3 to TRBJ2-2, with 8 bases fitting TRBD1. CDR1 and CDR2 from the germline V gene are SGHNT and YENEEA. The V and J ends lost 0 bases and 1 base, in that order; junction bases with no gene match: 4. The CDR3 length is 17 residues. In DNA form, the CDR3 reads TGTGCCAGCAGCTTAGAATCAGGGACAGGGAACACCGGGGAGCTGTTTTTT. Its protein is CASSLESGTGNTGELFF.